Listed below are T cell receptor beta chains from one sample, sequenced in a study of T cell responses to AZD1222 COVID-19 vaccine. Data came from immunoSEQ multiplex PCR; TCRdb stores just in-frame clones and leaves some out. The sample comprises 84,000 or so clones, 90% of which are singletons, and more than 2.5% rests with the top ten. The sequenced sample was peripheral blood, obtained 28 days after the second AZD1222 dose. These receptors came from an adult who received the AZD1222 COVID-19 vaccine. Both conserved end residues are part of each CDR3. A D gene is named only where the DNA matches it firmly. Only some rows state a clone size, as once, few, many or a class for expanded clones.

CDR3 length,V gene,J gene,clone size,D gene,CDR3 protein,CDR3 DNA
13,TRBV7-2,TRBJ2-1,once,NA,CASSLEQLEEQFF,TGTGCCAGCAGCTTAGAACAGCTAGAAGAGCAGTTCTTC
16,TRBV19,TRBJ1-2,NA,NA,CASSIQPGPYPTGYTF,TGTGCCAGTAGTATTCAACCGGGACCATATCCTACTGGCTACACCTTC
14,TRBV18,TRBJ2-3,NA,NA,CASSPKDPTDTQYF,TGTGCCAGCTCACCAAAAGACCCCACAGATACGCAGTATTTT
16,TRBV19,TRBJ1-5,few,NA,CASSPSDRLSNQPQHF,TGTGCCAGTAGTCCCAGTGACAGACTTAGCAATCAGCCCCAGCATTTT
14,TRBV5-1,TRBJ1-3,NA,NA,CASYSGESGNTIYF,TGCGCCAGTTATTCAGGGGAATCTGGAAACACCATATATTTT
15,TRBV5-1,TRBJ1-1,NA,NA,CASSLERGRGTEAFF,TGCGCCAGCAGCCTGGAAAGAGGACGGGGCACTGAAGCTTTCTTT
14,TRBV7-6,TRBJ1-1,NA,NA,CASSYSGRDTEAFF,TGTGCCAGCAGCTACTCCGGGAGAGACACTGAAGCTTTCTTT
13,TRBV19,TRBJ2-7,NA,NA,CASSTRESYEQYF,TGTGCCAGTAGTACGCGAGAGAGCTACGAGCAGTACTTC
14,TRBV4-2,TRBJ1-1,NA,NA,CASSRGDTNTEAFF,TGTGCCAGCAGCCGCGGGGACACAAACACTGAAGCTTTCTTT
18,TRBV3-1/TRBV3-2,TRBJ1-1,NA,NA,CASSQDSRTSPGRTEAFF,TGTGCCAGCAGCCAAGATTCGAGGACATCCCCCGGGAGGACTGAAGCTTTCTTT
15,TRBV10-3,TRBJ2-5,NA,NA,CAISGGWETAETQYF,TGTGCCATCAGTGGTGGGTGGGAAACGGCAGAGACCCAGTACTTC
14,TRBV30,TRBJ1-1,NA,NA,CAWSVGFGGHEAFF,TGTGCCTGGAGTGTTGGCTTCGGGGGACATGAAGCTTTCTTT
14,TRBV19,TRBJ1-5,NA,TRBD1,CASSDRGINQPQHF,TGTGCCAGTAGTGACAGGGGGATCAATCAGCCCCAGCATTTT
15,TRBV11-3,TRBJ2-1,NA,TRBD1,CASSFTGTGYNEQFF,TGTGCCAGCAGCTTTACCGGGACAGGGTACAATGAGCAGTTCTTC
13,TRBV7-8,TRBJ1-2,NA,NA,CASSAGQSYGYTF,TGTGCCAGCAGCGCAGGACAGTCCTATGGCTACACCTTC
15,TRBV9,TRBJ2-2,once,NA,CASSVRQPPTGELFF,TGTGCCAGCAGCGTACGTCAGCCTCCCACCGGGGAGCTGTTTTTT
18,TRBV7-3,TRBJ2-3,NA,TRBD2,CASSPIGASGGARDTQYF,TGTGCCAGCAGCCCCATAGGGGCTAGCGGGGGTGCTCGGGATACGCAGTATTTT